Listed below are T cell receptor beta chains from one sample, sequenced in a study of beta chain features in type 1 diabetes. The table came from immunoSEQ multiplex PCR; TCRdb's copy has only in-frame clones and leaves some out. The sample yields approximately 260,000 clones, around 24% seen once. Material for sequencing was naive CD4+ T cells from blood. These receptors were taken from a woman aged 25-40 years with type 1 diabetes. Both conserved end residues are part of each CDR3. A D gene is named only where the DNA matches it firmly. Size values are once, few and many counts, or a class for expanded clones, and some rows have none.

d_call	v_call	clone_size	j_call	cdr3_nt	cdr3_aa
TRBD1	TRBV30	few	TRBJ1-5	TGTGCCTGGAGTTCCTTCGACAGGGGCGGGAATCAGCCCCAGCATTTT	CAWSSFDRGGNQPQHF
TRBD2	TRBV9	-	TRBJ2-1	TGTGCCAGCAGCCCGGGACTAGTTAACGATGAGCAGTTCTTC	CASSPGLVNDEQFF
TRBD1	TRBV7-9	few	TRBJ1-5	TGTGCCAGCAGCTCACAGGGGAGTAACCAGCCCCAGCATTTT	CASSSQGSNQPQHF
TRBD2	TRBV5-1	-	TRBJ2-1	TGCGCCAGCTCATTAGCGGGAAGCCATGAGCAGTTCTTC	CASSLAGSHEQFF
-	TRBV29-1	few	TRBJ1-2	TGCAGCGTCCATCGGGGGGGGCAGAGCGGCTACACCTTC	CSVHRGGQSGYTF
-	TRBV27	-	TRBJ1-5	TGTGCCAGCAGTTTAGGCAGGGCTCAGCCCCAGCATTTT	CASSLGRAQPQHF
TRBD2	TRBV7-9	-	TRBJ2-7	TGTGCCAGCAGCTCAGGTGGGACTAGCAGCTACGAGCAGTACTTC	CASSSGGTSSYEQYF
TRBD1	TRBV7-9	few	TRBJ2-5	TGTGCCAGCAGCTCCCGGGACAGGGAGGTTGAAGAGACCCAGTACTTC	CASSSRDREVEETQYF
-	TRBV30	-	TRBJ2-1	TGTGCCTGGAGACCCGGGGTAGGCTCCTACAATGAGCAGTTCTTC	CAWRPGVGSYNEQFF
-	TRBV19	-	TRBJ2-3	TGTGCCAGTAGTCCCCCAACAGCGGAGTCTAGCACAGATACGCAGTATTTT	CASSPPTAESSTDTQYF
TRBD2	TRBV19	-	TRBJ2-5	TGTGCCAGTAGCTTACTAGCGGGAGTAGAGACCCAGTACTTC	CASSLLAGVETQYF
TRBD2	TRBV27	once	TRBJ2-3	TGTGCCAGCAGGAGGGGACTAGCGGTCCCCGATACGCAGTATTTT	CASRRGLAVPDTQYF
TRBD2	TRBV30	few	TRBJ2-5	TGTGCCTGGAGTGTACGAGGTAGCGGGAGGGCCGTGGAGACCCAGTACTTC	CAWSVRGSGRAVETQYF
-	TRBV7-2	-	TRBJ2-6	TGTGCCAGCAGCTTAGGTGGCCCCCTCTCTGGGGCCAACGTCCTGACTTTC	CASSLGGPLSGANVLTF
-	TRBV29-1	few	TRBJ2-1	TGCAGCGTTAAGGGGTACAATGAGCAGTTCTTC	CSVKGYNEQFF
-	TRBV28	few	TRBJ1-2	TGTGCCAGCAGCAGAGTGTCGGGCTATGGCTACACCTTC	CASSRVSGYGYTF
TRBD2	TRBV4-2	few	TRBJ2-1	TGTGCCAGCAGCCAAAGTCCGGGACTAGCGGGAGGGGGGGGTTACAATGAGCAGTTCTTC	CASSQSPGLAGGGGYNEQFF
-	TRBV7-2	few	TRBJ2-5	TGTGCCAGCAGCCAGTCCAGGGCTCGGACCCAGTACTTC	CASSQSRARTQYF
-	TRBV30	-	TRBJ2-1	TGTGCCTGGGCCGTTAGCCGTGGTGAGCAGTTCTTC	CAWAVSRGEQFF